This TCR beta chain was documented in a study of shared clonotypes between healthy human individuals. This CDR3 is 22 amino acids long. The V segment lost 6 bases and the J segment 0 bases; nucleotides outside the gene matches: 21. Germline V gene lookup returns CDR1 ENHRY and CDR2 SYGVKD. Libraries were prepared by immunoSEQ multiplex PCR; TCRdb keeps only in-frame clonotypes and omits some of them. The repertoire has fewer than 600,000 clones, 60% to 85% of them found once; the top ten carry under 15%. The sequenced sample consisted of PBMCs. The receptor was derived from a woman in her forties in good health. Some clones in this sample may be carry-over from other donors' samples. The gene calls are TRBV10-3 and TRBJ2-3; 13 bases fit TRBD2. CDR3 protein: CAIRAELRTSGRVGPSTDTQYF. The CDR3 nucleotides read TGTGCCATCAGGGCGGAGCTGCGGACTAGCGGGAGAGTTGGGCCTAGCACAGATACGCAGTATTTT.